This paragraph covers one T cell receptor (beta chain) sequence. Germline loops: CDR1 DFQATT, CDR2 SNEGSKA (reference sequence). The CDR3 runs 12 residues. The J segment lost 8 bases and the V segment lost 6 bases, leaving 6 bases of the junction unmatched. Roughly 0.45 to 1 ug RNA was reverse transcribed with random hexamers. TCRdb re-analysed the immunoSEQ multiplex PCR reads in MiXCR, keeping a single row per CDR3 protein. The sample yields some 300,000 distinct CDR3 sequences, 70% to 90% seen once. The record originates from a study of CD8 T cells in Susac syndrome. Sequencing of TCR beta covered CD8+ and CD4+ T cells obtained from blood.

The chain recombines TRBV20-1 with TRBJ1-2; 10 positions match TRBD1. The sample was CD8+ T cells from PBMCs. The origin of this receptor is a human donor with multiple sclerosis. The CDR3 reads CSAGQGEQGYTF. The DNA for the CDR3 is TGCAGTGCCGGACAGGGGGAGCAGGGCTACACCTTC.